This paragraph reports one T cell receptor beta chain. The sample belongs to a study of shared T cell receptors in the human thymus. Germline CDR1 MGHDK, CDR2 SYGVNS. The CDR3 spans 17 residues. V lost 2 bases and J lost 6; bases outside the gene matches: 11. The method was immunoSEQ multiplex PCR; TCRdb's version includes in-frame clones alone and lacks a portion of them. This table holds fewer than 700,000 clones, approximately 87% found once. These same records also appear under a second study, on human thymus T cells.

V usage is TRBV25-1 and J usage is TRBJ2-1, with TRBD2 matching over 9 bases. This clonotype was sampled from a boy under three years old with a congenital heart defect. Sequencing used thymocytes. CDR3 residues: CASSEGNLAGRGNEQFF. The CDR3 DNA sequence: TGTGCCAGCAGTGAAGGAAACCTAGCGGGACGGGGCAATGAGCAGTTCTTC. The full variable domain, completed using reference TRBV25-1 and TRBJ2-1, is EADIYQTPRYLVIGTGKKITLECSQTMGHDKMYWYQQDPGMELHLIHYSYGVNSTEKGDLSSESTVSRIRTEHFPLTLESARPSHTSQYLCASSEGNLAGRGNEQFFGPGTRLTVL.